This is a list of T cell receptor beta chains from one sample in a study of blood T cell repertoires in COVID-19. Some clones are missing from TCRdb's copy, which holds only in-frame ones; the method was immunoSEQ multiplex PCR. This sample has fewer than 60,000 clones; around 84% occur once, and the top ten carry 10% to 15%. The sequencing input was peripheral blood. These receptors came from a woman older than 75 with acute or convalescent COVID-19. Both conserved end residues are part of each CDR3. D genes are given only for firm matches.

NA	TRBV3-1/TRBV3-2	TRBJ1-5	CASSPPGSQPQHF	TGTGCCAGCAGCCCGCCGGGATCACAGCCCCAGCATTTT
NA	TRBV3-1/TRBV3-2	TRBJ2-7	CASSQRGTTYEQYF	TGTGCCAGCAGCCAGAGGGGGACCACCTACGAGCAGTACTTC
NA	TRBV6-5	TRBJ1-3	CASAHSGGNTIYF	TGTGCCAGCGCCCACTCCGGGGGAAACACCATATATTTT
TRBD2	TRBV27	TRBJ2-1	CASNQYTSAEEQFF	TGTGCCAGCAATCAATACACTAGCGCTGAAGAGCAGTTCTTC
NA	TRBV2	TRBJ1-2	CASQRSSTVKHGYTF	TGTGCCAGCCAGCGCTCTTCAACGGTGAAGCATGGCTACACCTTC
NA	TRBV6-6	TRBJ2-7	CASSSLVGANYEQYF	TGTGCCAGCAGTTCCCTGGTGGGGGCCAACTACGAGCAGTACTTC
NA	TRBV5-4	TRBJ1-2	CASSLNSYYGYTF	TGTGCCAGCAGCTTGAACAGTTATTATGGCTACACCTTC
TRBD1	TRBV2	TRBJ1-6	CASDPTPGTGYRSPLHF	TGTGCCAGTGATCCCACACCCGGGACAGGGTATCGATCACCCCTCCACTTT
NA	TRBV7-9	TRBJ1-4	CASSSTAGDEKLFF	TGTGCCAGCAGCTCTACGGCAGGGGATGAAAAACTGTTTTTT
NA	TRBV29-1	TRBJ1-2	CSVDSYGYTF	TGCAGCGTTGATAGCTATGGCTACACCTTC